Below are 21 T cell receptor beta chains sequenced from a single sample in a study of cytomegalovirus exposure and HLA in healthy donors. Primers: 60 Vbeta forward and 13 Jbeta reverse. Generated by immunoSEQ multiplex PCR, the TCRdb table keeps only in-frame clones and is missing some. The sample lists tens of thousands of clones, about 79% occurring once. The sample comprised PBMCs. The receptor set was obtained from a male donor in good health and CMV-seropositive.

The chain links TRBV5-1 to TRBJ2-7; 10 bases are shared with TRBD2. In germline, CDR1 is SGHRS, CDR2 YFSETQ. The CDR3 length is 16 residues. The V segment lost 4 bases and the J segment 2 bases; nucleotides outside the gene matches: 9. This CDR3 reads CASSRSSGSPTYEQYF. CDR3 nucleotide sequence: TGCGCCAGCAGCCGTTCTAGCGGGAGTCCTACCTACGAGCAGTACTTC.

V is TRBV7-8 and J is TRBJ1-4, with TRBD1 as a possible D gene (6 bases). V was pared by 1 base and J by 0 bases, with 15 bases between. Germline loops: CDR1 SGHVS, CDR2 FQNEAQ. CDR3 length: 18 amino acids. CDR3 residues: CASSLVGDTRATNEKLFF. The CDR3 DNA follows: TGTGCCAGCAGCTTAGTCGGGGACACCCGTGCAACTAATGAAAAACTGTTTTTT.

This clone was counted only a few times. The gene calls are TRBV6-5 and TRBJ1-5; the match to TRBD1 covers 10 bases. The CDR3 runs 15 residues. V shed 2 bases and J 6 bases; nucleotides not matched to a gene: 4. Germline CDR1 and CDR2: MNHEY and SVGAGI. The CDR3 coding sequence is TGTGCCAGCAGTTACGGGACAGGGGTGGGTCAGCCCCAGCATTTT. Translated, it gives CASSYGTGVGQPQHF.

V is TRBV30 and J is TRBJ2-7, with unresolved D. The CDR3 sequence is 14 residues long. The ends were cut back, 0 bases at V and 4 bases at J, with 13 bases in the middle. In germline, CDR1 is GTSNPN, CDR2 SVGIG (reference sequence). CDR3 sequence (DNA): TGTGCCTGGAGTGTACCCGAGCGAAGGTACGAGCAGTACTTC. It encodes CAWSVPERRYEQYF.

The V and J genes are TRBV27 and TRBJ2-7; the D gene is possibly TRBD2 (7 bases). Germline V lookup: CDR1 MNHEY, CDR2 SMNVEV (reference sequence). The germline V and J ends were trimmed by 6 bases and 3 bases, with 18 bases remaining between them. The CDR3 is made up of 15 amino acids. DNA for the CDR3: TGTGCCAGCAGCTGGACAGCGGGGACCTTCTACGAGCAGTACTTC. Its protein product is CASSWTAGTFYEQYF.

The CDR3 DNA reads TGTGCCAGCAGCTTAGTTTGGGAGAACACAGATACGCAGTATTTT. It translates to CASSLVWENTDTQYF. This chain connects TRBV7-8 to TRBJ2-3; possibly TRBD2 for D (5 bases). The V end was cut by 1 base, the J end by 2 bases, with 10 bases between. Per germline, CDR1 SGHVS and CDR2 FQNEAQ. The length of the CDR3 is 15 residues.

This chain joins TRBV19 and TRBJ1-2; unclear D gene. The V end was cut by 0 bases, the J end by 5 bases, with 10 bases between. CDR1 is LNHDA, CDR2 SQIVND, per germline (reference sequence). The CDR3 has 14 amino acids. The CDR3 coding sequence is TGTGCCAGTAGTATAGAAGCGGCGTTTTATGGCTACACCTTC. Translating it yields CASSIEAAFYGYTF.

This sequence joins TRBV9 and TRBJ2-3, with 8 positions matching TRBD2. From germline, CDR1 is SGDLS and CDR2 YYNGEE. J lost 4 bases, V lost 4 bases, and 8 bases had no gene match. The CDR3 runs 15 residues. DNA for the CDR3: TGTGCCAGCAGCACCCGCGGGGGGTCGGCAGATACGCAGTATTTT. It encodes CASSTRGGSADTQYF.

The V gene is TRBV27, the J gene TRBJ1-1, with 11 bases that match TRBD1. Losses at the gene ends were 6 bases for V and 7 bases for J; bases not matched to a gene: 7. The CDR3 covers 14 residues. CDR1 is MNHEY, CDR2 SMNVEV, per germline (reference sequence). The CDR3 region is CASRDRGQQGEAFF. In nucleotides, the CDR3 is TGTGCCAGCAGGGACAGGGGGCAACAGGGTGAAGCTTTCTTT.

Only one count was recorded for this clone. The chain couples TRBV9 to TRBJ2-3; 10 nucleotides match TRBD2. V was pared by 0 bases and J by 5 bases, with 3 bases of the junction left unmatched. Germline V gives CDR1 SGDLS, CDR2 YYNGEE. The CDR3 totals 15 residues. CDR3 sequence: CASSVVAGGGDTQYF. The CDR3 nucleotides are TGTGCCAGCAGCGTAGTAGCGGGGGGCGGAGATACGCAGTATTTT.

The CDR3 DNA is TGTGCTAGCGGCGAGCGGTTCAATGAGCAGTTCTTC. This sequence encodes CASGERFNEQFF. V usage is TRBV12-5 and J usage is TRBJ2-1; possibly TRBD2 for D (5 bases). Germline-derived CDR1 and CDR2 are LGHNT and FRNRAP. The CDR3 is 12 amino acids. V gave up 9 bases and J gave up 6 bases, with 12 bases separating them.

The genes are TRBV29-1 and TRBJ1-3, with TRBD1 identical over 9 bases. CDR1 is SQVTM, CDR2 ANQGSEA, per germline. The V gene end was trimmed by 4 bases and the J gene end by 0 bases; junction bases not matched to a gene: 10. This CDR3 contains 17 residues. CDR3 sequence reads: CSVVKGDRESSGNTIYF. For the CDR3, the DNA is TGCAGCGTTGTTAAGGGGGACAGGGAGAGCTCTGGAAACACCATATATTTT.

The V and J genes are TRBV21-1 and TRBJ1-5; the D call TRBD1 from the table was never checked on the DNA. TRBV21-1 is a pseudogene. The CDR3 runs 15 residues. CDR3 sequence (DNA): TGTGCCAGCCCGGGGTTTTACACAGGGGATCAGCCCCAGCATTTT. Translating gives CASPGFYTGDQPQHF.

This clone was seen a single time. The chain uses TRBV28 and TRBJ2-5; 10 bases are shared with TRBD1. The closer fit of TRBJ2-7 to the DNA end suggests the J call may be wrong. CDR1 is MDHEN, CDR2 SYDVKM, per germline. This CDR3 is 13 amino acids long. This chain's CDR3 is CASRGTGETEQYF. The CDR3 DNA sequence: TGTGCCAGCAGGGGGACAGGGGAAACCGAGCAGTACTTC.

The gene calls are TRBV30 and TRBJ2-5, with a tentative D call TRBD2 (5 bases). CDR3 length: 13 amino acids. The V end lost 3 bases, the J end lost 2 bases, and 10 bases lay between the germline ends. CDR1 and CDR2 from the germline V gene are GTSNPN and SVGIG (reference sequence). Here the CDR3 DNA reads TGTGCCTGGAGCAGAACGGGACAAGAGACCCAGTACTTC. This translates into CAWSRTGQETQYF. The complete variable domain, with remaining parts taken from reference TRBV30 and TRBJ2-5, reads SQTIHQWPATLVQPVGSPLSLECTVEGTSNPNLYWYRQAAGRGLQLLFYSVGIGQISSEVPQNLSASRPQDRQFILSSKKLLLSDSGFYLCAWSRTGQETQYFGPGTRLLVL.

The chain links TRBV7-7 to TRBJ1-1; TRBD1 aligns across 7 bases. Unmatched junction bases numbered 5, after V lost 1 base and J lost 0 bases. Germline V gene sequence: CDR1 SSHAT, CDR2 FNYEAQ (reference sequence). The CDR3 is 16 amino acids. The DNA of the CDR3 is TGTGCCAGCAGCTTAGAACGGACAGGATTGAACACTGAAGCTTTCTTT. Its protein product is CASSLERTGLNTEAFF.

This clone was counted a few times. This chain links TRBV6-6 with TRBJ2-3; possible D gene TRBD1, 6 bases. V was cut by 7 bases and J by 2 bases, with 19 bases left in between. Germline CDR1 reads MNHNY; CDR2 reads SVGAGI (reference sequence). CDR3 size: 16 residues. The DNA for the CDR3 is TGTGCCAGCACGGACTTACAGGGAACCCACACAGATACGCAGTATTTT. Residues: CASTDLQGTHTDTQYF.

The V call is TRBV10-3, the J call TRBJ2-7; a weak D match, TRBD1 (8 bases). The V gene's germline CDR1 is ENHRY and CDR2 SYGVKD. V was cut by 10 bases and J by 5 bases, with 18 bases left in between. The CDR3 runs 13 residues. The CDR3, as DNA: TGTGCCACGCAAAACAGGGGGGGGGACGAGCAGTACTTC. Its translation is CATQNRGGDEQYF.

The V call is TRBV4-2, the J call TRBJ2-7; 13 nucleotides line up with TRBD2. The CDR3 loop spans 17 amino acids. Germline values: CDR1 LGHNA, CDR2 YNFKEQ. Trimming cost V 0 bases and J 7 bases; bases outside gene matches: 9. The CDR3 here is CASSQDLGTSGAREQYF. As DNA, the CDR3 is TGTGCCAGCAGCCAAGATCTAGGGACTAGCGGGGCGCGAGAGCAGTACTTC.

This clone turned up a few times. The rearrangement links TRBV28 to TRBJ1-2; D is unclear. The germline V and J ends were trimmed by 8 bases and 8 bases, with 12 bases remaining between them. The germline CDR1 and CDR2 sequences are MDHEN and SYDVKM. The CDR3 sequence is 11 residues long. CDR3 DNA sequence: TGTGCCAGCGCCTGGAGGTGGGGCTACACCTTC. Its protein product is CASAWRWGYTF.

Only one count was recorded for this clone. The rearrangement links TRBV7-2 to TRBJ2-3, with a tentative D call TRBD2 (5 bases). V gave up 3 bases and J gave up 4 bases, with 8 bases separating them. Per the germline V gene, CDR1 is SGHTA and CDR2 is FQGNSA. This CDR3 spans 13 amino acids. DNA of the CDR3: TGTGCCAGCAGCTTTTTCGGGGCAGATACGCAGTATTTT. Its protein is CASSFFGADTQYF.